Listed below are T cell receptor beta chains from one sample, sequenced in a study of T cell clones after liver transplantation. Sequencing used immunoSEQ multiplex PCR; TCRdb keeps in-frame clones, though not all of them. The sample lists approximately 18,000 clones; around 89% were seen once. Specimen: CD8+ T cells from blood, collected 45 to 46 months after liver transplant. Every receptor here comes from a human patient who received a liver transplant. Some T cells may be supplied by the graft donor. CDR3s leave out the opening cysteine and the closing phenylalanine or tryptophan. The D gene is left open where the match is weak.

>TRBV30|TRBJ2-1|.
AWSMLVYNEQF
>TRBV4-1|TRBJ1-1|.
ASSQASTSVNTEAF
>TRBV5-1|TRBJ2-1|TRBD2
ASSLASGAYNEQF
>TRBV7-9|TRBJ2-7|.
ASSSGSARLSYEQY
>TRBV6-6|TRBJ1-4|.
ASSLDRLNEKLF
>TRBV19|TRBJ2-1|TRBD2
ASSHLSSGRAYEQF
>TRBV23-1|TRBJ2-2|TRBD1
ASGKRDSDTGELF
>TRBV27|TRBJ2-7|TRBD2
ASSPPPTSGISYEQY
>TRBV28|TRBJ1-5|TRBD1
ASSPRGTAAGGAYQPQH
>TRBV7-2|TRBJ1-2|.
ASSLGVSGNYGYT
>TRBV9|TRBJ2-3|.
ASSDQPDSTDTQY
>TRBV7-9|TRBJ2-7|.
ASSSDSNNEQY
>TRBV28|TRBJ1-4|.
ASSLILLSVANLNEKLF
>TRBV9|TRBJ2-1|TRBD2
ASSVFAGGFSYNEQF
>TRBV28|TRBJ2-7|TRBD2
ASSSQGLAGALYEQY
>TRBV27|TRBJ1-3|.
ASSLGQAGNTIY
>TRBV18|TRBJ2-1|.
ASSPPAYGYGAHEQF
>TRBV15|TRBJ2-3|.
ATSLRGPGHTQY
>TRBV19|TRBJ2-7|TRBD1
ASSFQTGGSREQY
>TRBV28|TRBJ2-4|.
ASSLSRGGIGIQY
>TRBV5-6|TRBJ1-2|.
ASRISAGQYNYGYT
>TRBV29-1|TRBJ2-1|.
SVEVAGLGNEQF
>TRBV9|TRBJ2-2|TRBD1
ASSDRDRVAYTGELF
>TRBV28|TRBJ2-1|TRBD2
ASSLREGRDEQF
>TRBV28|TRBJ2-7|TRBD2
ASSPLAGGYEQY
>TRBV4-3|TRBJ2-7|.
ASSQDLPGAYEQY
>TRBV10-3|TRBJ2-1|.
AIWGPETYNEQF
>TRBV15|TRBJ2-2|.
ATSEGINTGELF
>TRBV9|TRBJ2-7|.
ASSHGIEGTSYEQY
>TRBV27|TRBJ2-4|.
ASSLRGAKNIQY
>TRBV29-1|TRBJ1-1|.
SVEMNTEAF
>TRBV29-1|TRBJ2-3|.
SAVGGNTQY
>TRBV2|TRBJ2-7|.
ASSEVSQGGYHEQY
>TRBV9|TRBJ1-1|.
ASSPGIRENTEAF
>TRBV29-1|TRBJ2-2|.
SVVSNTGELF
>TRBV9|TRBJ2-5|TRBD1
ASSVEGTGVLETQY
>TRBV5-6|TRBJ1-3|.
ASSLDGIGDSGNTIY
>TRBV4-3|TRBJ1-5|.
ASSQVPGANQPQH
>TRBV19|TRBJ1-4|.
ASTTTRTVEKLF
>TRBV19|TRBJ2-5|.
ASKETGRYRETQY
>TRBV5-1|TRBJ1-1|.
ASSLGQRYTEAF
>TRBV7-9|TRBJ1-3|.
ASSPGHLGDTIY
>TRBV15|TRBJ1-5|.
AISSGSNQPQH
>TRBV9|TRBJ1-3|.
ASSVDGAGGNTIY
>TRBV25-1|TRBJ2-1|.
ASSELGQSSYNEQF
>TRBV28|TRBJ1-5|TRBD1
ATQPGQYHNQPQH
>TRBV29-1|TRBJ1-2|.
SSLGPGEGNYGYT
>TRBV9|TRBJ2-7|.
ASSVSGSATYEQY